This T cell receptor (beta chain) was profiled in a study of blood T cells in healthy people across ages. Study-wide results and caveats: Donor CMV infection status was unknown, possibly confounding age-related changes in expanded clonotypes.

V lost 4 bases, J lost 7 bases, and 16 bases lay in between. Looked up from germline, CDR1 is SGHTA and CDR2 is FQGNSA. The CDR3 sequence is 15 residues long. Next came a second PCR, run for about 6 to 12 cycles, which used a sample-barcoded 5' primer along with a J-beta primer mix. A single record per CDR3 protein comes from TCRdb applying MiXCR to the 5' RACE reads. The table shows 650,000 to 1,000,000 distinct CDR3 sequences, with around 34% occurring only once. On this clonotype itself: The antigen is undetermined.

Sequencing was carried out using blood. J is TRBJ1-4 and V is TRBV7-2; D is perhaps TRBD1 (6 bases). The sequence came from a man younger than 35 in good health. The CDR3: CTSSSQQGAGEKLFF. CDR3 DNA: TGTACCAGCAGCTCCCAACAGGGTGCGGGTGAAAAACTGTTTTTT.